A selection of T cell receptor beta chains follows, all from one sample in a study of blood T cell repertoires in COVID-19. TCRdb's copy holds only in-frame clones and misses some; the assay was immunoSEQ multiplex PCR. The sample carries about 13,000 clones, around 76% recorded once. The sample was peripheral blood. The receptor source for this set is an elderly woman with acute or convalescent COVID-19. The CDR3 runs from the conserved cysteine through the conserved F or W. A D gene is named only where the DNA matches it firmly. Clone size is shown for a subset of rows, as once, few, many or a class of expanded clone.

D: .
V: TRBV2
size: .
J: TRBJ1-1
CDR3: CASRYYQGEAFF
DNA: TGTGCCAGCAGGTACTACCAGGGTGAAGCTTTCTTT

D: TRBD1
V: TRBV11-2
size: .
J: TRBJ1-4
CDR3: CASSRTGYEKLFF
DNA: TGTGCCAGCAGCCGGACAGGGTATGAAAAACTGTTTTTT

D: .
V: TRBV12-3/TRBV12-4
size: medium-sized
J: TRBJ2-7
CDR3: CASRETGSYEQYF
DNA: TGTGCCAGCAGAGAGACAGGTTCCTACGAGCAGTACTTC

D: .
V: TRBV5-4
size: .
J: TRBJ1-1
CDR3: CASSLVGMNTEAFF
DNA: TGTGCCAGCAGCTTGGTCGGTATGAACACTGAAGCTTTCTTT

D: .
V: TRBV5-1
size: .
J: TRBJ2-4
CDR3: CASSLPKQGLFGNIQYF
DNA: TGCGCCAGCAGCTTGCCGAAACAGGGCCTCTTTGGGAACATTCAGTACTTC

D: TRBD1
V: TRBV5-1
size: .
J: TRBJ2-4
CDR3: CASSPGDRDGNIQYF
DNA: TGCGCCAGCAGCCCGGGGGACAGGGATGGAAACATTCAGTACTTC

D: .
V: TRBV3-1/TRBV3-2
size: .
J: TRBJ2-7
CDR3: CASSQVGEWGVSSYEQYF
DNA: TGTGCCAGCAGCCAAGTGGGAGAGTGGGGGGTTAGCTCCTACGAGCAGTACTTC

D: .
V: TRBV27
size: .
J: TRBJ1-6
CDR3: CASSFYGGSSYNSPLHF
DNA: TGTGCCAGCAGTTTCTACGGGGGAAGCTCCTATAATTCACCCCTCCACTTT

D: TRBD2
V: TRBV25-1
size: .
J: TRBJ2-3
CDR3: CASSDSGGITDTQYF
DNA: TGTGCCAGCAGCGACAGCGGGGGGATCACAGATACGCAGTATTTT

D: .
V: TRBV7-3
size: .
J: TRBJ2-2
CDR3: CASSSASQAGELFF
DNA: TGTGCCAGCAGCTCGGCAAGCCAGGCCGGGGAGCTGTTTTTT

D: .
V: TRBV7-9
size: .
J: TRBJ1-4
CDR3: CASSLAAAGANEKLFF
DNA: TGTGCCAGCAGCTTAGCGGCGGCAGGGGCTAATGAAAAACTGTTTTTT

D: TRBD2
V: TRBV4-1
size: .
J: TRBJ2-5
CDR3: CASSQDYRTSVQETQYF
DNA: TGCGCCAGCAGCCAAGACTACCGGACTAGCGTTCAAGAGACCCAGTACTTC

D: TRBD1
V: TRBV9
size: .
J: TRBJ2-7
CDR3: CASSPTGGPFAQYF
DNA: TGTGCCAGCAGCCCGACAGGGGGGCCCTTCGCTCAGTACTTC

D: TRBD1
V: TRBV6-2/TRBV6-3
size: .
J: TRBJ1-4
CDR3: CASSYEGQGSEKLFF
DNA: TGTGCCAGCAGTTACGAGGGACAGGGGTCTGAAAAACTGTTTTTT

D: TRBD2
V: TRBV7-8
size: many
J: TRBJ2-1
CDR3: CASSRTSGGRSEQFF
DNA: TGTGCCAGCAGCCGTACTAGCGGGGGAAGATCCGAGCAGTTCTTC

D: .
V: TRBV13
size: .
J: TRBJ2-5
CDR3: CASSLDRQESQETQYF
DNA: TGTGCCAGCAGCTTAGACCGACAAGAAAGTCAAGAGACCCAGTACTTC

D: .
V: TRBV12-3/TRBV12-4
size: .
J: TRBJ1-1
CDR3: CASSLEADTEAFF
DNA: TGTGCCAGCAGTTTAGAGGCGGACACTGAAGCTTTCTTT

D: .
V: TRBV5-4
size: .
J: TRBJ1-2
CDR3: CASSFTGHPNYGYTF
DNA: TGTGCCAGCAGCTTTACAGGGCATCCCAACTATGGCTACACCTTC

D: TRBD1
V: TRBV6-5
size: .
J: TRBJ1-1
CDR3: CASGTVNTEAFF
DNA: TGTGCCAGCGGGACAGTGAACACTGAAGCTTTCTTT

D: .
V: TRBV5-1
size: .
J: TRBJ1-5
CDR3: CASRGGDSNQPQHF
DNA: TGCGCCAGCAGGGGAGGGGATAGCAATCAGCCCCAGCATTTT

D: TRBD1
V: TRBV15
size: few
J: TRBJ1-2
CDR3: CATSRPTGDYGYTF
DNA: TGTGCCACCAGCAGACCCACAGGGGACTATGGCTACACCTTC

D: .
V: TRBV12-3/TRBV12-4
size: .
J: TRBJ2-7
CDR3: CASSPTGSYEQYF
DNA: TGTGCCAGCAGTCCGACGGGGTCCTACGAGCAGTACTTC